This T cell receptor (beta chain) emerged from a study of regulatory T cells in long-lasting Graves disease. Study information: Graves' patients, diagnosed recently, had received antithyroid drugs under 3 months. Study-wide points: New patients shared fewer public clonotypes (over 900) than persistent patients did (around 3,000).

Germline assignment: CDR1 SGHRS and CDR2 YFSETQ. The CDR3 consists of 14 residues. The J segment lost 5 bases and the V segment lost 4 bases, leaving 6 bases of the junction unmatched. This clonotype was seen more than once but under ten times. Its antigen remains unidentified. TCR beta libraries were built with iRepertoire HTBI primers and Arm-PCR of CDR3 regions. In the study's own analysis: Identification of gene segments yielded more than 55 TRBV and more than eleven TRBJ across samples. TCRdb called the multiplex PCR reads again in MiXCR, with one record for every CDR3 protein. The V and J calls, along with clone size, are taken from TCRdb and not from the paper's own processing. The sample holds 500,000 or so distinct CDR3 sequences; 16% are singletons and the top ten take 9% to 15%. Sample time point: newly diagnosed GD, antithyroid drugs for less than 3 months. With RNA extracted from PBMCs as input, the TCR library was made.

The sample was also linked to a second study, of T cells in Graves' hyperthyroidism and ophthalmopathy. That work contributes: HTBI primers were employed in a first-round RT-PCR of the TCR CDR3.

The receptor was derived from a man aged 35 to 55 with Graves disease. The chain couples TRBV5-1 to TRBJ2-5, with TRBD2 matching over 9 bases. Sample: peripheral blood mononuclear cells (PBMCs), taken at new diagnosis, from a patient treated with antithyroid drugs. CDR3 in amino acids: CASSISGSMETQYF. The CDR3 nucleotides are TGCGCCAGCAGCATTAGCGGGAGTATGGAGACCCAGTACTTC.